This T cell receptor beta chain emerged from a study of blood T cell repertoires in COVID-19. Overall study: The study drew acute and convalescent COVID-19 samples from the United States, Italy and Spain.

Sequencing was performed with immunoSEQ multiplex PCR; in TCRdb, only in-frame clones are kept and a portion is missing. This table holds approximately 250,000 clones, 88% found once. The CDR3 sequence is 16 residues long. Germline loops: CDR1 SGHVS, CDR2 FQNEAQ. Trimming removed 0 bases from V and 4 bases from J; junction bases left unmatched: 9. Input material: PBMCs or T cells enriched from blood (not recorded which). This sequence was found in a woman aged 40 to 50 with acute COVID-19. The chain is built from TRBV7-8 and TRBJ2-7, with 7 nucleotides matching TRBD2. The CDR3 spells CASSLAGGLGLYEQYF. The CDR3, as DNA: TGTGCCAGCAGCTTAGCGGGTGGACTAGGATTATACGAGCAGTACTTC.